Sequencing of this T cell receptor beta chain was carried out in a study of Graves' ophthalmopathy and Graves' hyperthyroidism. The wider study: Peripheral blood sampling occurred at initial diagnosis, before any treatment. Study findings and constraints: The study's model predicted ophthalmopathy progression at roughly 64% sensitivity and approximately 72% specificity. Among expanded thyroid clonotypes above 0.001 frequency, most also occurred in blood.

The V gene's germline CDR1 is SGHRS and CDR2 YFSETQ. V was trimmed by 2 bases and J by 3 bases, leaving 8 bases between them. The CDR3 is made up of 13 amino acids. Note on this clonotype: Its antigen remains unknown.

RNA transcripts were the template, and TCR beta CDR3 regions were amplified from them. The workflow started with a first-round RT-PCR run with HTBI primers and then moved on to a second-round multiplex PCR. TCRdb called the multiplex PCR reads again in MiXCR, with one record for every CDR3 protein. The table shows about 210,000 distinct CDR3 sequences, with under 30% occurring only once. The TCR comes from a man in his fifties or sixties with Graves' ophthalmopathy. The sequencing sample was made of peripheral blood. The gene calls are TRBV5-1 and TRBJ1-2; no definite D call. The CDR3 nucleotides are TGCGCCAGCAGCTTCGACTCAGACTATGGCTACACCTTC. Residues: CASSFDSDYGYTF.